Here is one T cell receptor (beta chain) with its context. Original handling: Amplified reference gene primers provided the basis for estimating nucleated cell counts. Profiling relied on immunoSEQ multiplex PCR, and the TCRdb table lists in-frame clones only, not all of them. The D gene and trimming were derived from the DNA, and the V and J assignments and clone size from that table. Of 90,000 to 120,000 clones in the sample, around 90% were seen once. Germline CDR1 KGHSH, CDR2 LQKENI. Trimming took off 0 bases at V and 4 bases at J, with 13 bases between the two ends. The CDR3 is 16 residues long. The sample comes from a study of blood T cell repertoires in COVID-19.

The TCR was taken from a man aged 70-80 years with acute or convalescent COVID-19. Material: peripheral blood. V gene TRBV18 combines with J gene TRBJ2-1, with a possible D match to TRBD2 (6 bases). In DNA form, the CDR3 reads TGTGCCAGCTCACCACCCTCCTTAGCGGCATACAATGAGCAGTTCTTC. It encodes CASSPPSLAAYNEQFF.